The source of this TCR beta chain is a study of blood T cell repertoires in COVID-19. Study in general: T cells, B-cell-depleted T cells, or PBMCs provided the cDNA or gDNA that served as material.

V lost 8 bases and J lost 4; bases outside the gene matches: 4. The CDR3 spans 12 residues. In germline, CDR1 is ENHRY, CDR2 SYGVKD. Assay used: immunoSEQ multiplex PCR; TCRdb lists only in-frame clones, some missing. This table holds roughly 300,000 clones, about 82% found once. The clonotype comes from a human donor in a cohort sampled during active COVID-19. Sequencing input: peripheral blood. This chain links TRBV10-3 with TRBJ1-2; 7 bases are a match to TRBD1. The CDR3 reads CAIPRDSYGYTF. The CDR3, as DNA: TGTGCCATCCCTCGGGACAGCTATGGCTACACCTTC.